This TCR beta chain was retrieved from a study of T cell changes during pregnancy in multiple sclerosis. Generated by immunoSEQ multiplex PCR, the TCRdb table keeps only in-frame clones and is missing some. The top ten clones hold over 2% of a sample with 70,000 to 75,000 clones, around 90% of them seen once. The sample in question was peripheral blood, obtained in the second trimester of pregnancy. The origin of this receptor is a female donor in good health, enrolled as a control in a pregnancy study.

The CDR3 nucleotides are TGTGCCTGGAGCGCGGACGGGGGATCCTACGAGCAGTACTTC. Translating gives CAWSADGGSYEQYF. The V call is TRBV30, the J call TRBJ2-7, with D possibly being TRBD2 (6 bases). Looked up from germline, CDR1 is GTSNPN and CDR2 is SVGIG (reference sequence). Trimming shortened V by 3 bases and J by 1 base, and 13 bases separated the two germline ends. This CDR3 has 14 amino acids. The variable domain in full, with the rest retrieved from reference TRBV30 and TRBJ2-7, is SQTIHQWPATLVQPVGSPLSLECTVEGTSNPNLYWYRQAAGRGLQLLFYSVGIGQISSEVPQNLSASRPQDRQFILSSKKLLLSDSGFYLCAWSADGGSYEQYFGPGTRLTVT.